Listed here are 29 T cell receptor beta chains from one sample, sequenced in a study of cytomegalovirus exposure and HLA in healthy donors. 60 Vbeta and 13 Jbeta primers were used in PCR. Assay used: immunoSEQ multiplex PCR; TCRdb lists only in-frame clones, some missing. The data contain some 130,000 clones, roughly 78% of them seen just once; the ten biggest clones take up 3% to 3.5%. Sample: PBMCs. The source is a male donor in good health and CMV-seronegative.

This clone showed up just a few times. V and J are TRBV19 and TRBJ1-1; D unresolved. The CDR3 length is 12 residues. The V end lost 4 bases, the J end lost 4 bases, and 7 bases lay between the germline ends. Germline V gene lookup returns CDR1 LNHDA and CDR2 SQIVND (reference sequence). The CDR3: CASSTSITEAFF. The DNA of the CDR3 is TGTGCCAGTAGTACCAGTATCACTGAAGCTTTCTTT. The full variable domain, with the rest looked up from reference TRBV19 and TRBJ1-1, is DGGITQSPKYLFRKEGQNVTLSCEQNLNHDAMYWYRQDPGQGLRLIYYSQIVNDFQKGDIAEGYSVSREKKESFPLTVTSAQKNPTAFYLCASSTSITEAFFGQGTRLTVV.

The genes are TRBV7-2 and TRBJ1-5; a weak D match, TRBD1 (5 bases). Germline values: CDR1 SGHTA, CDR2 FQGNSA. V lost 1 base and J lost 8, with 9 bases in between. CDR3 length equals 13 residues. The CDR3 DNA follows: TGTGCCAGCAGCTTAGTGGGGGGTGAGCCCCAGCATTTT. Residues: CASSLVGGEPQHF. The variable domain in full, completed from reference TRBV7-2 and TRBJ1-5, reads GAGVSQSPSNKVTEKGKDVELRCDPISGHTALYWYRQSLGQGLEFLIYFQGNSAPDKSGLPSDRFSAERTGGSVSTLTIQRTQQEDSAVYLCASSLVGGEPQHFGDGTRLSIL.

The sample holds one count of this clone. V usage is TRBV28 and J usage is TRBJ1-5, with D possibly TRBD1 on 5 matching bases. There are 15 residues in the CDR3. The V gene's germline CDR1 is MDHEN and CDR2 SYDVKM. The V and J ends lost 5 bases and 1 base respectively, with 12 bases between them. The CDR3 is CASSLPGVSNQPQHF. In DNA form, the CDR3 reads TGTGCCAGCAGTCTCCCGGGGGTCAGCAATCAGCCCCAGCATTTT.

The V call is TRBV7-8, the J call TRBJ1-4; D uncertain. CDR3 length equals 13 residues. Germline CDR1 and CDR2: SGHVS and FQNEAQ. The V end was cut by 0 bases, the J end by 8 bases, with 7 bases between. CDR3 bases: TGTGCCAGCAGCTTAGCTCGGAGGGAAAAACTGTTTTTT. This encodes CASSLARREKLFF.

The chain couples TRBV10-2 to TRBJ1-1, with D perhaps matching TRBD1 (5 bases). The V end lost 6 bases, the J end lost 2 bases, and 13 bases lay between the germline ends. CDR1 is WSHSY, CDR2 SAAADI, per germline. The CDR3 totals 14 residues. The CDR3 DNA sequence: TGCGCCAGCAGCTCAACAGGTAGAAACACTGAAGCTTTCTTT. It is translated as CASSSTGRNTEAFF.

J is TRBJ1-1 and V is TRBV18, with a possible D match to TRBD1 (6 bases). CDR3 length: 14 residues. The V and J ends lost 1 base and 3 bases respectively, with 9 bases between them. Germline-derived CDR1 and CDR2 are KGHSH and LQKENI. The CDR3, as DNA: TGTGCCAGCTCACCACTCTCAGGGGACACTGAAGCTTTCTTT. It translates to CASSPLSGDTEAFF. Full variable domain (rest looked up from reference TRBV18 and TRBJ1-1): NAGVMQNPRHLVRRRGQEARLRCSPMKGHSHVYWYRQLPEEGLKFMVYLQKENIIDESGMPKERFSAEFPKEGPSILRIQQVVRGDSAAYFCASSPLSGDTEAFFGQGTRLTVV.

In its sample, this clone was seen once. The V and J genes are TRBV5-8 and TRBJ2-1; D possibly corresponds to TRBD1 (6 bases). The germline V gene has CDR1 SGHTS and CDR2 YDEGEE. Trimming removed 0 bases at V and 3 bases at J, with 13 bases between. The CDR3 is 16 residues long. Here the CDR3 DNA reads TGTGCCAGCAGCTTGGATACAGGGCAAAACTACAATGAGCAGTTCTTC. It specifies CASSLDTGQNYNEQFF.

This clone was counted a few times. The genes are TRBV12-5 and TRBJ2-7; perhaps TRBD2 as D (5 bases). This CDR3 spans 13 amino acids. The germline V gene has CDR1 LGHNT and CDR2 FRNRAP. V shed 1 base and J shed 4 bases, with 8 bases lying between them. The CDR3 DNA is TGTGCTAGTGGTTTGGACCGGGGTTACGAGCAGTACTTC. Its protein product is CASGLDRGYEQYF.

The gene calls are TRBV19 and TRBJ2-2; 9 bases line up with TRBD1. The CDR3 runs to 16 residues. Germline trimming cut 6 bases from V and 3 bases from J; bases unmatched to any gene: 8. Germline loops: CDR1 LNHDA, CDR2 SQIVND (reference sequence). For the CDR3, the DNA is TGTGCCAGTAGCGAAGACAGGGGGTACGACACCGGGGAGCTGTTTTTT. Its translation is CASSEDRGYDTGELFF.

The gene calls are TRBV30 and TRBJ2-7; TRBD1 aligns across 10 bases. CDR1 GTSNPN and CDR2 SVGIG come from the germline V gene (reference sequence). With 0 bases clipped from V and 5 bases from J, the junction kept 4 bases outside the gene matches. The CDR3 consists of 14 residues. The CDR3 DNA is TGTGCCTGGAGTGTCGGACAGGGGGGAAACGAGCAGTACTTC. As protein: CAWSVGQGGNEQYF.

This sequence joins TRBV7-6 and TRBJ1-2; D gene uncertain. In germline, CDR1 is SGHVS, CDR2 FNYEAQ. The V end lost 0 bases, the J end lost 3 bases, and 8 bases lay between the germline ends. CDR3 length equals 14 residues. The CDR3 sequence: CASSLAAGYYGYTF. The CDR3 DNA sequence: TGTGCCAGCAGCTTAGCGGCAGGATACTATGGCTACACCTTC.

This chain joins TRBV5-5 and TRBJ2-1; no reliable D call. The length of the CDR3 is 13 residues. Germline CDR1 is SGHKS and CDR2 is YYEKEE (reference sequence). V lost 0 bases to trimming and J lost 6 bases, with 7 bases between them. CDR3 protein: CASSLDSFNEQFF. The CDR3 DNA reads as TGTGCCAGCAGCTTGGACAGCTTCAATGAGCAGTTCTTC.

The rearrangement uses TRBV6-5 and TRBJ2-7, with a possible D match to TRBD2 (7 bases). Trimming took off 6 bases at V and 3 bases at J, with 15 bases between the two ends. The CDR3 extends over 14 amino acids. Germline assignment: CDR1 MNHEY and CDR2 SVGAGI. The CDR3, as DNA: TGTGCCAGCAGCCCGAAGGGAGGGGGCTACGAGCAGTACTTC. As protein: CASSPKGGGYEQYF.

This clone showed up just once. The chain couples TRBV28 to TRBJ1-1; D unresolved. The germline V gene has CDR1 MDHEN and CDR2 SYDVKM. CDR3 length: 14 amino acids. The ends were cut back, 4 bases at V and 1 base at J, with 10 bases in the middle. The CDR3 DNA reads as TGTGCCAGCAGTTCGCCCGGTTCGAACACTGAAGCTTTCTTT. This codes for CASSSPGSNTEAFF.

The chain employs TRBV29-1 and TRBJ1-1, with D perhaps matching TRBD1 (5 bases). The V end lost 3 bases, the J end lost 3 bases, and 11 bases lay between the germline ends. The CDR3 is made up of 13 amino acids. Germline V gene lookup returns CDR1 SQVTM and CDR2 ANQGSEA. The CDR3 nucleotides are TGCAGCGTTGATAAGGGGTGGGACACTGAAGCTTTCTTT. This sequence encodes CSVDKGWDTEAFF.

This clone appeared once. J is TRBJ1-4 and V is TRBV30; D might be TRBD1 (5 bases). Germline values: CDR1 GTSNPN, CDR2 SVGIG (reference sequence). The CDR3 is 14 residues long. The V and J ends lost 8 bases and 3 bases respectively, with 16 bases between them. Here the CDR3 reads CAQNRQSSNEKLFF. The CDR3 DNA follows: TGTGCCCAGAACCGACAGAGCTCTAATGAAAAACTGTTTTTT.

This clone was counted only a few times. The chain carries TRBV6-1 and TRBJ2-1, with 10 bases identical to TRBD2. CDR3 size: 15 residues. Germline CDR1 is MNHNS and CDR2 is SASEGT. V trimming: 7 bases; J trimming: 8 bases; junction bases outside the gene matches: 11. The CDR3 region has the DNA TGTGCCAGCACTCAAGAGGGACTAGCGATCGATGAGCAGTTCTTC. This codes for CASTQEGLAIDEQFF.

The chain is built from TRBV5-4 and TRBJ1-2; no clear D gene. The CDR3 is 13 residues long. Germline-derived CDR1 and CDR2 are SGHNT and YYREEE (reference sequence). Trimming took off 6 bases at V and 0 bases at J, with 9 bases between the two ends. The CDR3 coding sequence is TGTGCCAGCACGGGGATTCCTAACTATGGCTACACCTTC. This translates into CASTGIPNYGYTF. Together with reference TRBV5-4 and TRBJ1-2, the CDR3 gives the full variable domain: ETGVTQSPTHLIKTRGQQVTLRCSSQSGHNTVSWYQQALGQGPQFIFQYYREEENGRGNFPPRFSGLQFPNYSSELNVNALELDDSALYLCASTGIPNYGYTFGSGTRLTVV.

Only one count was recorded for this clone. The V and J genes are TRBV30 and TRBJ2-7; 7 nucleotides line up with TRBD1. Germline V gene data show CDR1 as GTSNPN and CDR2 as SVGIG (reference sequence). Losses at the gene ends were 4 bases for V and 0 bases for J; bases not matched to a gene: 12. The CDR3 contains 16 residues. The CDR3 nucleotides read TGTGCCTGGATTCCAACCACCGGGACAGTCTCCTACGAGCAGTACTTC. Protein: CAWIPTTGTVSYEQYF.

This clone was detected a few times. The rearrangement links TRBV5-1 to TRBJ2-7, with 8 bases fitting TRBD1. The V gene's germline CDR1 is SGHRS and CDR2 YFSETQ. The V segment lost 5 bases and the J segment 5 bases; nucleotides outside the gene matches: 3. This CDR3 has 12 amino acids. The CDR3 sequence is CASSWGQDEQYF. CDR3 sequence (DNA): TGCGCCAGCAGTTGGGGACAGGACGAGCAGTACTTC.

The chain has TRBV28 and TRBJ1-5, with D perhaps matching TRBD1 (6 bases). The length of the CDR3 is 15 residues. V was clipped by 5 bases and J by 3 bases, with 14 bases between them. The V gene's germline CDR1 is MDHEN and CDR2 SYDVKM. The CDR3 spells CASSLQGGDNQPQHF. The CDR3 DNA reads as TGTGCCAGCAGTCTTCAAGGGGGAGACAATCAGCCCCAGCATTTT. The complete variable domain, with remaining parts taken from reference TRBV28 and TRBJ1-5, reads DVKVTQSSRYLVKRTGEKVFLECVQDMDHENMFWYRQDPGLGLRLIYFSYDVKMKEKGDIPEGYSVSREKKERFSLILESASTNQTSMYLCASSLQGGDNQPQHFGDGTRLSIL.

The chain has TRBV19 and TRBJ2-3, with D unresolved. In germline, CDR1 is LNHDA, CDR2 SQIVND (reference sequence). There are 16 residues in the CDR3. V lost 3 bases and J 2 bases, leaving 15 bases between the germline ends. The DNA for the CDR3 is TGTGCCAGTAGTATGTTTGGCGGTTCAATCACAGATACGCAGTATTTT. Translated, it gives CASSMFGGSITDTQYF.

This sequence joins TRBV5-1 and TRBJ2-5, with 9 positions matching TRBD1. The CDR3 loop spans 14 amino acids. Trimming at V came to 4 bases and at J to 5 bases, leaving 6 bases not matched to a gene. Germline CDR1 SGHRS, CDR2 YFSETQ. This chain's CDR3 is CASSAGTGQETQYF. In nucleotides, the CDR3 is TGCGCCAGCAGCGCCGGGACAGGGCAGGAGACCCAGTACTTC.

V usage is TRBV27 and J usage is TRBJ2-1; TRBD2 is a possible D gene (6 bases). The germline gives CDR1 MNHEY, CDR2 SMNVEV (reference sequence). V was pared by 5 bases and J by 4 bases, with 18 bases between. This CDR3 is built from 16 residues. The CDR3, as DNA: TGTGCCAGCAGTCCACGTGGGGGGAGGCGGTACAATGAGCAGTTCTTC. It specifies CASSPRGGRRYNEQFF.

This sequence joins TRBV5-1 and TRBJ2-7; possible D gene TRBD2, 6 bases. The CDR3 is 14 amino acids. CDR1 SGHRS and CDR2 YFSETQ come from the germline V gene. V gave up 0 bases and J gave up 4 bases, with 11 bases separating them. The CDR3 DNA reads TGCGCCAGCAGCTTGGCGGCGGGAACGTACGAGCAGTACTTC. It encodes CASSLAAGTYEQYF.

The chain uses TRBV28 and TRBJ1-2, with unresolved D. There are 14 residues in the CDR3. Germline CDR1 is MDHEN and CDR2 is SYDVKM. V lost 4 bases and J 3 bases, leaving 12 bases between the germline ends. This chain's CDR3 is CASSSRFGDYGYTF. Here the CDR3 DNA reads TGTGCCAGCAGTTCACGTTTCGGGGACTATGGCTACACCTTC.

Here the CDR3 reads CASSKGSTEAFF. The CDR3 DNA reads as TGCGCCAGCTCTAAAGGGAGCACTGAAGCTTTCTTT. The chain recombines TRBV5-1 with TRBJ1-1, with D unresolved. Germline V gives CDR1 SGHRS, CDR2 YFSETQ. The CDR3 sequence is 12 residues long. The V end was cut by 7 bases, the J end by 4 bases, with 11 bases between.

The chain employs TRBV6-5 and TRBJ1-1, with a weak D call TRBD1 (6 bases). The CDR3 extends over 14 amino acids. Germline values: CDR1 MNHEY, CDR2 SVGAGI. V was pared by 5 bases and J by 4 bases, with 14 bases between. This chain's CDR3 is CASSQNRVPTEAFF. As DNA, the CDR3 is TGTGCCAGCAGTCAGAACAGGGTTCCCACTGAAGCTTTCTTT.

This sequence joins TRBV4-1 and TRBJ2-1; 7 bases map to TRBD2. J lost 3 bases, V lost 2 bases, and 4 bases had no gene match. CDR1 and CDR2 from the germline V gene are MGHRA and YSYEKL. This CDR3 has 15 amino acids. CDR3 in DNA: TGCGCCAGCAGCCAATTGGGGGGGGGCTACAATGAGCAGTTCTTC. Its protein product is CASSQLGGGYNEQFF.